At least ten counts were recorded for the clone carrying this TCR beta chain. Its antigen is as yet unknown. From the reads, TCRdb called clonotypes with MiXCR, one entry per CDR3 protein. The profile covers about 310,000 distinct CDR3 sequences, with 20% to 25% appearing a single time and 13% taken by the ten largest. The sample comes from a study of T cell repertoires in cytomegalovirus infection. Study summary: Recently identified HLA-C-restricted and well-studied HLA-B-restricted CMV epitopes were used. Both a matching HLA type and CMV infection were indicated by public TCR beta signatures.

Trimming took 5 bases from V and 10 from J; bases not matched to a gene: 9. Germline CDR1 SGHTA, CDR2 FQGNSA. The length of the CDR3 is 15 residues. Findings of the study overall: Cumulative frequency (of public TCR beta family members) identified carriers of CMV plus the relevant HLA. The response measured ex vivo was dominated by TCR beta clonotypes (HLA-C-restricted and CMV-specific).

The clonotype comes from a human donor in good health (CMV status not recorded). Some clones in this sample may be carry-over from other donors' samples. The V gene is TRBV7-2, the J gene TRBJ2-1, with 12 bases lining up with TRBD2. Sequencing used cultured PBMCs, obtained from culture after CMV antigen stimulation. In DNA, the CDR3 is TGTGCCAGCAGCCCGAGGACTAGCGGGACCACCGAGCAGTTCTTC. It yields the protein CASSPRTSGTTEQFF.